This TCR beta chain was identified in a study of beta chain features in type 1 diabetes listed by TCRdb under 2018. Turning to the overall study: No differences in mean age, gender distribution, total cell number or subset yield were found between patients and healthy donors. A total of approximately 100 million sorted cells were examined across all samples, and the number of cells per subset was strongly correlated with RNA yield. The study compared the TCRB repertoires of sorted circulating CD4+ T cell subsets in recently diagnosed type 1 diabetes patients with those in matched healthy donors. Regulatory and stem cell-like memory subsets were obtained from only 8 patients and roughly eight healthy donors, while naive and central memory subsets were obtained from all 30 or so donors. General findings and caveats noted by the study authors: Because the HLA sub-analyses included only small numbers of individuals, any influence of HLA type on TCRB rearrangement was left unresolved. Shorter templates might be favored by PCR, yet because patient and control samples were amplified and corrected together, any such skew would affect both groups equally. The naive, central memory and regulatory TCRB repertoires appeared to resemble one another more closely among patients than among healthy donors. At VDJ recombination sites, type 1 diabetes patients had fewer insertions and more deleted nucleotides, which implies abnormalities in thymic rearrangement. Sequencing cDNA rather than genomic DNA could over-represent highly expressing activated cells, although activation and CD3 levels did not differ between groups. Type 1 diabetes patients showed a moderate but significant shortening of TCRB CDR3 length in all four CD4+ subsets.

The entire isolated RNA was reverse transcribed using the High Capacity cDNA Reverse Transcription Kit, and thus expressed TCRB transcripts were sequenced. Deep immunoSEQ sequencing was performed on naive, central memory and regulatory T cell samples, with an average of around 3.5 million total reads per sample. After sorted cells were lysed in RLT buffer, RNA was extracted with DNase-treated RNeasy Micro or Mini kits, with the choice depending on cell number. Each cell subset was processed separately to prevent cross-contamination, with patient and healthy donor samples processed together. Using the immunoSEQ multiplex PCR, TCRB sequences were amplified from cDNA into 87-bp fragments spanning the CDR3 region. The amplicons were sequenced using the Illumina HiSeq platform. As for how the authors treated the data: PCR bias was computationally corrected using synthetic template baselines, reads within Hamming distance 2 were collapsed, and singletons that could not be merged were discarded. Reads were aligned against IMGT so that V, D and J genes, CDR3 length and insertions or deletions at six rearrangement sites could be assigned. Within each subset, clonotype counts were normalized to sorted cell number, and only after that were true diversity and Gini coefficients computed with the tcR R package. The overlap coefficient, calculated on TCRB nucleotide sequences, was used to quantify repertoire sharing. TCRdb re-hosts the immuneACCESS table, in-frame sequences only. Its copies lack some clones; in the studies checked, an unresolved V gene accounts for under half of them, and the cause for the rest is not known. V and J calls and clone size follow that table, whereas D and trimming were derived from the DNA. This sample has 160,000 or so clones in its table, and around 10% of those were observed once. The ten most abundant clones make up around 2% of the sample.

For this chain, trimming is 3 bases at the V end and 6 bases at the J end, and the number of junction bases without a gene match is 22. The CDR3, cysteine through phenylalanine, is 21 amino acids long. This entry keeps only the CDR3 DNA: 63 bases, framed from base 1. Reading the germline V gene gives CDR1 SGHVS and CDR2 FQNEAQ. A few counts support this clone. There is no known antigen for this receptor. Per-base qualities were not stored, and no clone one base away is much larger. Each donor gave one peripheral blood draw, roughly 120 mL on average, collected into heparinised tubes. A BD FACSAria II was used to sort naive, central memory, regulatory and stem cell-like memory CD4+ T cells with a panel that included CD45RO, CCR7, CD25, CD127, CD95 and CD27. All sorted populations exceeded 95% purity. PBMCs were separated immediately by Lymphoprep density gradient centrifugation and were stained directly, without being cultured. So that batch effects would be minimized, each experiment stained and sorted samples in pairs, pairing one healthy donor with one patient.

Sequencing used central memory CD4+ T cells from blood. The rearranged segments are TRBV7-8 and TRBJ2-1; TRBD2 fits 11 bases in the junction. The clonotype originates from a young man in good health. CDR3 reads: CASSLREGLTSGGRRANEQFF. The DNA sequence follows: TGTGCCAGCAGCTTGAGAGAGGGTCTTACTAGCGGGGGCCGTAGGGCCAATGAGCAGTTCTTC.